The present entry profiles one T cell receptor (beta chain) with its context. Seattle enrolled patients during active infection and tracked them longitudinally. The data were obtained in a study of blood T cell repertoires in COVID-19. On the study more broadly: Donors in the United States, Italy and Spain gave samples during acute or convalescent COVID-19. From T cells, B-cell-depleted T cells, or PBMCs came the material, which was cDNA or gDNA.

As handled by the study authors: Estimated nucleated cell counts came from reference gene primer amplification. Sequenced by immunoSEQ multiplex PCR; TCRdb stores in-frame clones only, minus some. The DNA gave D and trimming, while V, J and clone size come from that table. Of about 410,000 clones listed, approximately 90% are singletons. Germline V CDR1 and CDR2: SNHLY, FYNNEI. V lost 8 bases and J lost 7, with 24 bases in between. The CDR3 covers 17 residues. The V and J genes are TRBV2 and TRBJ1-6; D not certain. This sequence originates from a middle-aged woman with COVID-19, enrolled during active disease. The sequencing input was peripheral blood. The CDR3 sequence is CASSEGGRWAWNSPLHF. CDR3 in DNA: TGTGCCAGCTCCGAGGGCGGTAGGTGGGCGTGGAATTCACCCCTCCACTTT.